This T cell receptor (beta chain) was found in a study of blood T cell repertoires in COVID-19. The wider study: Samples came from the United States, Italy and Spain, spanning acute and convalescent COVID-19. Nucleic acid was either cDNA or gDNA, and it came from T cells, B-cell-depleted T cells, or PBMCs.

This clone was counted a single time. V was clipped by 0 bases and J by 6 bases, with 10 bases between them. CDR1 and CDR2 (germline): SGHRS, YFSETQ. The CDR3 has 14 amino acids. Per the original data handling: The authors estimated nucleated cell counts from reference gene primer amplification. Sequencing used immunoSEQ multiplex PCR; TCRdb keeps in-frame clones, though not all of them. V and J calls and clone size are those listed in that table; D and trimming were worked out from the DNA. This table has about 140,000 clones, more than 75% appearing once. This sequence joins TRBV5-1 and TRBJ2-1, with D maybe TRBD2 (5 bases). This TCR came from a woman of 80 years or more with acute or convalescent COVID-19. Source material: peripheral blood. The CDR3, as DNA: TGCGCCAGCAGCTTGGATCCAAGCGGCAATGAGCAGTTCTTC. Translating it yields CASSLDPSGNEQFF.